The entry below gives a single T cell receptor (beta chain) sequence along with its context. In the authors' workflow: Reference gene primer amplification yielded estimated nucleated cell counts. Here immunoSEQ multiplex PCR was the method, and the copy in TCRdb shows in-frame clones only, minus some. V, J and clone size are taken as reported in that table, and D and trimming were inferred from the DNA itself. There are under 200,000 clones in the sample; about 90% occur only once, and more than 3% lies in the top ten. The data derive from a study of blood T cell repertoires in COVID-19. Study information: Samples of COVID-19 (acute and convalescent) were obtained from the United States, Italy and Spain. T cells, B-cell-depleted T cells, or PBMCs provided the cDNA or gDNA that served as material.

Losses at the gene ends were 3 bases for V and 3 bases for J; bases not matched to a gene: 19. CDR3 length equals 19 residues. Germline-derived CDR1 and CDR2 are LNHDA and SQIVND (reference sequence). The sequencing sample was made of peripheral blood. This clonotype was sampled from a woman between 70 and 85 years old with acute or convalescent COVID-19. The rearrangement links TRBV19 to TRBJ1-2; 7 bases map to TRBD1. CDR3 DNA sequence: TGTGCCAGTAGTATTCCTCCACGGCAGGGGGGAAAAGGACACTATGGCTACACCTTC. This sequence encodes CASSIPPRQGGKGHYGYTF.